This T cell receptor beta chain was obtained from a study of T-cell memory formation after mild COVID-19. The CDR3 has 10 amino acids. As concerns this clonotype: Its specificity is unknown.

Study-level findings and limits: While clones contracting from day 15 to 85 were balanced between CD4 and CD8, later expanders leaned CD4+.

In TCRdb, the 5' RACE reads were re-called with MiXCR into one record per CDR3 protein. Of tens of thousands of distinct CDR3 sequences listed, 6% to 9.5% are singletons. This TCR came from a man aged 18 to 35 who had mild COVID-19 (a few samples of this study predate the infection). Cell type and time point are not known. The sample was PBMCs or a T cell subset sorted from them (not recorded which). The chain uses TRBV3-2 and TRBJ2-1. TRBV3-2 is a pseudogene. This CDR3 reads CASSETEQFF. CDR3 DNA: TGTGCCAGCAGCGAAACCGAGCAGTTCTTC.